The next 17 T cell receptor beta chains were all read from a single sample in a study of blood T cell repertoires in COVID-19. Here immunoSEQ multiplex PCR was the method, and the copy in TCRdb shows in-frame clones only, minus some. Altogether 130,000 or so clones are present, approximately 80% being singletons, with the ten largest covering more than 9%. Sequenced: peripheral blood. The receptors derive from a woman aged 55-69 years with acute or convalescent COVID-19.

The chain carries TRBV9 and TRBJ1-1, with D possibly TRBD1 on 5 matching bases. Per the germline V gene, CDR1 is SGDLS and CDR2 is YYNGEE. With 0 bases removed from V and 4 bases from J, the gap between germline ends came to 13 bases. The CDR3 totals 15 residues. The CDR3 spells CASSVGAAQGTEAFF. Here the CDR3 DNA reads TGTGCCAGCAGCGTAGGGGCGGCCCAGGGCACTGAAGCTTTCTTT.

The chain couples TRBV21-1 to TRBJ1-1. TRBV21-1 counts as a pseudogene. CDR3 size: 15 residues. The CDR3 region has the DNA TGTGCCAGCACCCGGGCCGCACGGGGGAGGACTGAAGCTTTCTTT. Its translation is CASTRAARGRTEAFF.

This chain connects TRBV19 to TRBJ1-2; D perhaps matches TRBD1 (5 bases). Germline assignment: CDR1 LNHDA and CDR2 SQIVND (reference sequence). V was cut by 4 bases and J by 8 bases, with 17 bases left in between. This CDR3 is 14 amino acids long. This CDR3 reads CASSNQGGGVGYTF. DNA for the CDR3: TGTGCCAGTAGTAATCAAGGCGGGGGAGTAGGCTACACCTTC.

The rearrangement uses TRBV6-6 and TRBJ2-7; 7 nucleotides line up with TRBD2. J lost 2 bases, V lost 6 bases, and 7 bases had no gene match. This CDR3 spans 14 amino acids. Germline CDR1 MNHNY, CDR2 SVGAGI (reference sequence). The CDR3 DNA follows: TGTGCCAGCAGAGGGCGGGAGAAGGCCTACGAGCAGTACTTC. Its translation is CASRGREKAYEQYF.

This clone was recorded only once. J is TRBJ1-1 and V is TRBV7-2, with D tentatively TRBD1 (6 bases). The CDR3 runs 15 residues. V dropped 4 bases and J dropped 4 bases, with 16 bases sitting between them. Germline CDR1 is SGHTA and CDR2 is FQGNSA. The DNA for the CDR3 is TGTGCCAGCAGCTCCGAAGGGGCAGGGGTCACTGAAGCTTTCTTT. This codes for CASSSEGAGVTEAFF. The full variable domain, in which reference TRBV7-2 and TRBJ1-1 provide the parts outside the CDR3, is GAGVSQSPSNKVTEKGKDVELRCDPISGHTALYWYRQSLGQGLEFLIYFQGNSAPDKSGLPSDRFSAERTGGSVSTLTIQRTQQEDSAVYLCASSSEGAGVTEAFFGQGTRLTVV.

The chain is built from TRBV3-1 (or the pseudogene TRBV3-2) and TRBJ1-2; D is unresolved. Germline V gene sequence: CDR1 LGHDT, CDR2 YNNKEL (reference sequence). This CDR3 has 14 residues. V was trimmed by 0 bases and J by 1 base, leaving 6 bases between them. The CDR3 bases are TGTGCCAGCAGCCAAGACGGGGTTAACTATGGCTACACCTTC. This gives the protein CASSQDGVNYGYTF.

The V call is TRBV15, the J call TRBJ2-5, with a possible D match to TRBD1 (5 bases). The V gene lost 6 bases and the J gene lost 1 base, with 9 bases spanning the gap. Looked up from germline, CDR1 is LNHNV and CDR2 is YYDKDF (reference sequence). The CDR3 is made up of 13 amino acids. The CDR3 is CATRLGAQETQYF. For the CDR3, the DNA is TGTGCCACCAGGCTAGGGGCCCAAGAGACCCAGTACTTC.

The chain combines TRBV3-1 (or the pseudogene TRBV3-2) with TRBJ2-4, with D perhaps matching TRBD1 (5 bases). This CDR3 has 16 residues. Looked up from germline, CDR1 is LGHDT and CDR2 is YNNKEL (reference sequence). The V end was cut by 5 bases, the J end by 3 bases, with 17 bases between. The CDR3 sequence: CASSARVGMGKNIQYF. The CDR3, as DNA: TGTGCCAGCAGCGCCAGGGTTGGGATGGGCAAAAACATTCAGTACTTC.

As to this clone: Distinct nucleotide sequences in the sample also encode this CDR3. The CDR3 DNA reads TGCGCCAGCAGCTTGGCTGGTAGCGGGGGGGCCGAGGAGACCCAGTACTTC. Translation gives CASSLAGSGGAEETQYF. This chain links TRBV5-1 with TRBJ2-5; 11 nucleotides align to TRBD2. V dropped 0 bases and J dropped 5; count of bases not matched to a gene: 9. Germline V gene lookup returns CDR1 SGHRS and CDR2 YFSETQ. The CDR3 consists of 17 residues.

V is TRBV5-1 and J is TRBJ1-4, with TRBD1 matching over 9 bases. CDR1 is SGHRS and CDR2 is YFSETQ in the germline V gene. The J segment lost 5 bases and the V segment lost 0 bases, leaving 11 bases of the junction unmatched. The CDR3 sequence is 18 residues long. The CDR3 nucleotides read TGCGCCAGCAGCTTGGATACGGGGACAGGGCGACGCAATGAAAAACTGTTTTTT. This codes for CASSLDTGTGRRNEKLFF.

The rearrangement uses TRBV30 and TRBJ2-3, with 10 bases fitting TRBD2. J gave up 10 bases and V 2 bases, and 6 bases lay outside the gene matches. The length of the CDR3 is 13 residues. Germline assignment: CDR1 GTSNPN and CDR2 SVGIG (reference sequence). The CDR3 sequence is CAWSQAGGLPQYF. CDR3 DNA: TGTGCCTGGAGTCAAGCGGGGGGGCTTCCGCAGTATTTT.

The chain carries TRBV3-1 (or the pseudogene TRBV3-2) and TRBJ1-2; possibly TRBD1 for D (5 bases). Germline values: CDR1 LGHDT, CDR2 YNNKEL (reference sequence). There are 13 residues in the CDR3. V lost 3 bases and J 9 bases, leaving 14 bases between the germline ends. This chain's CDR3 is CASSQIGALSYTF. For the CDR3, the DNA is TGTGCCAGCAGCCAGATAGGGGCCCTCAGCTACACCTTC.

This chain links TRBV24-1 with TRBJ1-2; no definite D call. CDR1 is KGHDR, CDR2 SFDVKD, per germline. Trimming removed 2 bases from V and 4 bases from J, with 7 bases in between. This CDR3 comprises 13 residues. Here the CDR3 reads CATSDWQFYGYTF. The CDR3 DNA reads TGTGCCACCAGTGATTGGCAGTTCTATGGCTACACCTTC.

The chain links TRBV11-2 to TRBJ2-5; D gene uncertain. Trimming removed 1 base at V and 1 base at J, with 7 bases between. Germline V gene lookup returns CDR1 SGHAT and CDR2 FQNNGV. There are 14 residues in the CDR3. CDR3: CASSLAAGQETQYF. The CDR3, as DNA: TGTGCCAGCAGCTTAGCGGCAGGCCAAGAGACCCAGTACTTC.

The rearrangement uses TRBV19 and TRBJ1-2; D call uncertain. This CDR3 contains 13 residues. Germline assignment: CDR1 LNHDA and CDR2 SQIVND (reference sequence). V lost 0 bases and J 6 bases, leaving 8 bases between the germline ends. The CDR3 DNA sequence: TGTGCCAGTAGTATAGAAGCGACTGATGGCTACACCTTC. This sequence encodes CASSIEATDGYTF.

This sequence joins TRBV7-9 and TRBJ2-7; possibly TRBD1 for D (6 bases). The germline V and J ends were trimmed by 5 bases and 0 bases, with 17 bases remaining between them. Germline CDR1 reads SEHNR; CDR2 reads FQNEAQ (reference sequence). The CDR3 is made up of 16 amino acids. The CDR3 coding sequence is TGTGCCAGCAGCCGTTATGACAGGTTCAGCTCCTACGAGCAGTACGTC. Residues: CASSRYDRFSSYEQYV.

The chain joins TRBV2 to TRBJ2-5, with TRBD2 matching 10 bases. This CDR3 contains 13 residues. V was clipped by 7 bases and J by 3 bases; unmatched bases: 2. CDR1 is SNHLY and CDR2 is FYNNEI in the germline V gene. CDR3: CASNGLAEETQYF. CDR3 in DNA: TGTGCCAGCAACGGACTAGCGGAAGAGACCCAGTACTTC.